This TCR beta chain appears in the sequencing data of a study of T cells in Graves' hyperthyroidism and ophthalmopathy (dated by TCRdb to the late 2010s). Study-level background: Peripheral blood was collected at initial diagnosis, before any treatment. TCR V-J signatures able to tell the groups apart were searched for in a discovery cohort of some 100 patients, of whom more than 40 had Graves' ophthalmopathy and roughly 57 had stable Graves' hyperthyroidism. Whether ophthalmopathy could be predicted prospectively was tested in an independent validation cohort made up of 18 to 20 hyperthyroidism patients plus 17 patients who later progressed to ophthalmopathy. The approximately 97 discovery patients were randomly divided into training and test sets at a 7:3 ratio. Thyroid tissue and blood T-cell repertoires from roughly six Graves' hyperthyroidism patients were also compared in the study. Once sampling was done, hyperthyroidism patients were given methimazole at a starting dose of 30 mg daily, whereas ophthalmopathy patients were given high-dose intravenous methylprednisolone. TCR Vbeta CDR3 sequencing of 130 to 150 peripheral blood samples (fewer than 45 ophthalmopathy, roughly 74 hyperthyroidism and around 17 progressor patients) is reported in the paper. On the study overall, not on this receptor specifically: Sample size was not statistically predetermined, and blinding of investigators to group allocation was not performed. Most expanded thyroid clonotypes (frequency above 0.001) were also detected in blood, a finding suggesting that blood repertoires may reflect thyroid immune responses. In validation, the model predicted progression to ophthalmopathy a median of about 6.8 months before onset, with about 64% sensitivity and nearly 75% specificity. Ophthalmopathy was separated from stable hyperthyroidism by a 13 V-J signature model, with around 88% sensitivity and around 81% specificity obtained in cross-validation and 80%/75% obtained in testing.

Looking up the germline V gene yields CDR1 MNHEY and CDR2 SVGAGI. Including the terminal cysteine and phenylalanine, the CDR3 comprises 14 residues. The sequence is cut down to CDR3 DNA, 42 bases in frame from base 1. The germline ends are 16 bases apart after V is trimmed by 0 bases and J by 10 bases. Ophthalmopathy patients had moderately to severely active disease, Clinical Activity Score of at least 3, NOSPECS grade of at least 4, and duration under 3 months. Patients with uncontrolled infections, other autoimmune diseases, pregnancy or lactation were excluded. Diagnoses were established on the basis of clinical symptoms, serum thyroxine and TRAb, thyroid ultrasound, and orbital computed tomography. Ficoll-Paque density gradient centrifugation was used to isolate PBMCs from under 11 ml of fresh peripheral blood. Total RNA was extracted using Trizol reagent, and RNA quality was assessed on an Agilent 2100 Bioanalyzer.

This clonotype was observed at least ten times. Its target antigen remains unknown. Qualities for individual bases were not recorded, and no much larger clone is one base off. TCR beta CDR3 regions were amplified from RNA transcripts. The first round of RT-PCR for the TCR CDR3 was performed with the HTBI primer set and the Qiagen OneStep RT-PCR kit. Libraries were constructed in a second round of multiplex PCR, after which size selection and purification were carried out. Libraries were sequenced paired-end with 100 bp reads on an Illumina HiSeq2000. The study's own analysis went as follows. SOAPnuke was used to process the raw data, with reads discarded if the reads contained adapters or uncalled bases, had a mean Phred below 15, or lacked an exact constant-primer or identifier match. COPE v1.2.5 was used to merge the high-quality paired reads, and each unique nucleotide sequence was defined as a clonotype. Clonotypes were aligned to IMGT TRBV, TRBD and TRBJ reference segments using MiTCR v1.1. The analysis was restricted to V-J combinations with a frequency above 0.0001, which together covered just over 99% of the repertoires. The TCS score was defined as the ratio of F50 (clonal expansion) to E x V (chaos), calculated using BLOSUM62-based TCRdist between CDR3 peptides within each V-J. Welch's t-statistics and random forest reduced around 550 V-J features to under 15, which were used in a naive Bayes classifier (R e1071). TCRdb trimmed public reads at Q25 via fastp, called clones via MiXCR and kept in-frame beta chains. Each entry merges the rows of one CDR3 protein and shows their most common DNA and genes. TCRdb, not the original authors, processed these V and J calls. This sample is represented by about 250,000 distinct CDR3 sequences; roughly 22% of them were singletons. The ten largest clonotypes hold 35% of the sample.

The chain was built from TRBV6-5 and TRBJ2-7; the D gene is perhaps TRBD2, on 6 matching bases. This TCR came from a woman aged 40-49 years with Graves' ophthalmopathy. The source material was blood. The CDR3 protein is CASSYSTGVTIQYF. The DNA sequence is as follows: TGTGCCAGCAGTTACTCGACGGGGGTTACGATCCAGTACTTC.